What follows describes a single TCR delta chain. The antigen remains undetermined. This clone may be a read error of a much larger clone one base away. TCRdb reanalyzed the RT-PCR reads using CATT. The profile shows 1,500 to 2,000 delta-chain clones, 6.5% to 8% of them singletons. V was clipped by 3 bases and J by 0 bases, with 17 bases between them. The CDR3 has 17 residues. Per the germline V gene, CDR1 is TSWWSYY and CDR2 is QGS. This record belongs to a study of gammadelta T cells in human blood. Study results and caveats: Microbial exposure appeared to drive polyclonal γδ T cell expansion after birth.

The chain recombines TRDV1 with TRDJ1, with D perhaps matching TRDD2 or TRDD3 (5 bases each). This clonotype was sampled from a human fetus. Sequencing used non-Vgamma9Vdelta2 gamma-delta T cells from fetal blood. Written as DNA, the CDR3 is TGTGCTCTTGGGGATCCTAGGGAATACGAATACACCGATAAACTCATCTTT. This codes for CALGDPREYEYTDKLIF.